This T cell receptor beta chain was captured by sequencing in a study of blood T cell repertoires in COVID-19. TCRdb's copy holds only in-frame clones and misses some; the assay was immunoSEQ multiplex PCR. The repertoire holds 150,000 to 200,000 clones, around nine tenths seen once, with under 0.85% in the top ten. Sequencing was performed on PBMCs or T cells enriched from blood (not recorded which). This TCR was sampled from a woman aged 18-35 years who had recovered from COVID-19.

The CDR3 spells CATSIDSPLIYNEQFF. CDR3 sequence (DNA): TGTGCCACCAGCATTGACAGTCCTCTCATTTACAATGAGCAGTTCTTC. The chain is built from TRBV15 and TRBJ2-1; the D gene is possibly TRBD1 (5 bases). Looked up from germline, CDR1 is LNHNV and CDR2 is YYDKDF (reference sequence). The ends were cut back, 4 bases at V and 4 bases at J, with 17 bases in the middle. This CDR3 has 16 amino acids.